The source of this TCR beta chain is a study of cytomegalovirus exposure and HLA in healthy donors. Study-wide points: Later analysis reportedly placed an Asian-associated ancestry cluster below the roughly 640-donor mean in N-insertions. TCR beta chain V- and J-gene trimming was linked, in a later analysis, to a missense variant in DCLRE1C.

PCR was performed using 60 Vbeta and 13 Jbeta primers. Repertoires were generated with immunoSEQ multiplex PCR, while TCRdb's copy carries only in-frame clones and drops some. The sample records over 30,000 clones, about three fifths being singletons. This CDR3 is 13 amino acids long. Germline V gives CDR1 MDHEN, CDR2 SYDVKM. J gave up 5 bases and V 6 bases, and 4 bases lay outside the gene matches. At the time of sampling, donors were nominally healthy, though unrecorded immune exposures were likely. Comment on this clone: Its antigen is as yet unknown.

Sequenced input: PBMCs. This chain links TRBV28 with TRBJ1-2; 9 nucleotides match TRBD1. The receptor comes from a man between 45 and 60 years old in good health and CMV-seropositive. CDR3 in DNA: TGTGCCAGCAGGGCAGGGACAGGGTATGGCTACACCTTC. Its protein is CASRAGTGYGYTF.